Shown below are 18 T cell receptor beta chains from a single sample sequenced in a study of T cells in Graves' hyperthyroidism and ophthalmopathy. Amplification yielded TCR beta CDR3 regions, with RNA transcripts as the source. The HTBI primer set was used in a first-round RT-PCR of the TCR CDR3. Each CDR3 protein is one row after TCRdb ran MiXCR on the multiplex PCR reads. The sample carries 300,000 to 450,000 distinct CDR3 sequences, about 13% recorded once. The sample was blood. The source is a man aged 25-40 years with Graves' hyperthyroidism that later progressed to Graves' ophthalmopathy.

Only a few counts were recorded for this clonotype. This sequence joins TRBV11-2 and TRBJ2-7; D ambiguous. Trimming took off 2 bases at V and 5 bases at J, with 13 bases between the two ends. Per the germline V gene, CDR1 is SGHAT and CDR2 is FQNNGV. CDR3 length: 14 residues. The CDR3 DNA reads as TGTGCCAGCAGCTTAAACAGTGGTCGTGACGAGCAGTACTTC. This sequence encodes CASSLNSGRDEQYF.

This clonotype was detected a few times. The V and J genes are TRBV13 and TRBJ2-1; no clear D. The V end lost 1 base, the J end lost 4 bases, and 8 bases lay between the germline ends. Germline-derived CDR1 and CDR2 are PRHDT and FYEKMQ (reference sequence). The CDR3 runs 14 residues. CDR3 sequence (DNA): TGTGCCAGCAGCTTAGAACAGCCGTACAATGAGCAGTTCTTC. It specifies CASSLEQPYNEQFF.

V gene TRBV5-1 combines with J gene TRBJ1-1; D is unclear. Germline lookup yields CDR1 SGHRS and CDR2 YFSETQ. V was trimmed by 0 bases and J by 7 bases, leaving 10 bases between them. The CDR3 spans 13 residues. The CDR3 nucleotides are TGCGCCAGCAGCTTGGTAACAGCTCGTGAAGCTTTCTTT. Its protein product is CASSLVTAREAFF.

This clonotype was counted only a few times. The CDR3 spells CASSFIAGGLNEQFF. The DNA of the CDR3 is TGTGCCAGCAGCTTCATAGCGGGGGGGCTAAATGAGCAGTTCTTC. The rearrangement links TRBV13 to TRBJ2-1, with 11 bases identical to TRBD2. From germline, CDR1 is PRHDT and CDR2 FYEKMQ (reference sequence). Trimming took 3 bases from V and 7 from J; bases not matched to a gene: 5. The length of the CDR3 is 15 residues. Full variable domain (remainder filled in from reference TRBV13 and TRBJ2-1): AAGVIQSPRHLIKEKRETATLKCYPIPRHDTVYWYQQGPGQDPQFLISFYEKMQSDKGSIPDRFSAQQFSDYHSELNMSSLELGDSALYFCASSFIAGGLNEQFFGPGTRLTVL.

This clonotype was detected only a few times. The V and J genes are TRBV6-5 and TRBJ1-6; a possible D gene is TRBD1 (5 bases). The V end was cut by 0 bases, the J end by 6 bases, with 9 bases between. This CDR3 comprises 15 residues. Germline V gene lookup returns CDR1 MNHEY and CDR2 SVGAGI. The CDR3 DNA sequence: TGTGCCAGCAGTTACTCATTCGGGGGTAATTCACCCCTCCACTTT. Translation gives CASSYSFGGNSPLHF.

CDR3 nucleotide sequence: TGTGCCAGCAGCTTGGACAGGGTGAGGTCAGATACGCAGTATTTT. As protein: CASSLDRVRSDTQYF. This chain links TRBV5-4 with TRBJ2-3; D is perhaps TRBD1 (6 bases). The CDR3 consists of 15 residues. V lost 0 bases to trimming and J lost 4 bases, with 12 bases between them. Looked up from germline, CDR1 is SGHNT and CDR2 is YYREEE (reference sequence).

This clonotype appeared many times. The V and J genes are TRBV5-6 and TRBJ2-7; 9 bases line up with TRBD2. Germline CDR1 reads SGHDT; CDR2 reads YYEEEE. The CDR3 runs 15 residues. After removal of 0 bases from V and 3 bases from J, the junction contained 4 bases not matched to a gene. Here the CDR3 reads CASSLVAGVNYEQYF. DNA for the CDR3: TGTGCCAGCAGCTTGGTAGCGGGAGTGAACTACGAGCAGTACTTC.

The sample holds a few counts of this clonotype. The CDR3 region has the DNA TGTGCCAGCAGTACAGGGGGCGCTAATATCGACCTTTCACCCCTCCACTTT. This translates into CASSTGGANIDLSPLHF. V is TRBV28 and J is TRBJ1-6; TRBD1 matches at 9 bases. CDR3 length: 17 amino acids. The J segment lost 9 bases and the V segment lost 5 bases, leaving 14 bases of the junction unmatched. Germline CDR1 is MDHEN and CDR2 is SYDVKM.

The CDR3 bases are TGTGCCAGCAGTTACTCTCCGAGCTATGGCTACACCTTC. This codes for CASSYSPSYGYTF. The V call is TRBV6-5, the J call TRBJ1-2; D not resolved. V was shortened by 0 bases and J by 4 bases, with 6 bases between the two germline ends. The CDR3 spans 13 residues. Looked up from germline, CDR1 is MNHEY and CDR2 is SVGAGI.

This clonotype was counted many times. The CDR3 nucleotides read TGTGCCAGCAGTATTGGACAGGGGGGGTTCTACGAGCAGTACTTC. Translated, it gives CASSIGQGGFYEQYF. The rearrangement links TRBV12-3 or TRBV12-4 to TRBJ2-7, with TRBD1 identical over 10 bases. The J segment lost 3 bases and the V segment lost 5 bases, leaving 7 bases of the junction unmatched. This CDR3 region has 15 residues.

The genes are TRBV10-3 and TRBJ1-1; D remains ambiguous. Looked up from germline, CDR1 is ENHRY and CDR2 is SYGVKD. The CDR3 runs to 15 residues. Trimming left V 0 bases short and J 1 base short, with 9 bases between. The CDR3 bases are TGTGCCATCAGTGAGTCTAAAGGGTGGAACACTGAAGCTTTCTTT. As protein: CAISESKGWNTEAFF.

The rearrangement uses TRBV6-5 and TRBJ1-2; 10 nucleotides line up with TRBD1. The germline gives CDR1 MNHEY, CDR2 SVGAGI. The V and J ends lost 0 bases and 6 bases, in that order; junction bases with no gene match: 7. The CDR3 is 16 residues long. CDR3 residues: CASSYSTTGGFNGYTF. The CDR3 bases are TGTGCCAGCAGTTACTCAACGACAGGGGGCTTTAATGGCTACACCTTC.

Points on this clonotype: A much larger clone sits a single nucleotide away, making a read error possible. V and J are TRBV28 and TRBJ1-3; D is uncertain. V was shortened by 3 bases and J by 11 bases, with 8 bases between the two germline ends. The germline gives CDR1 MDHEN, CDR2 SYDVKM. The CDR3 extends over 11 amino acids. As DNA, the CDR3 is TGTGCCAGCAGTTTCTTTGACGCCATATATTTT. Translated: CASSFFDAIYF.

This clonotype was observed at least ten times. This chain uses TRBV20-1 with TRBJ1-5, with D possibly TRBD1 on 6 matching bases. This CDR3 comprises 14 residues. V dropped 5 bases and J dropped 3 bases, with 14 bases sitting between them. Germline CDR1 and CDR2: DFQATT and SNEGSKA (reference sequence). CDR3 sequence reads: CSAYAAGDNQPQHF. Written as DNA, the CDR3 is TGCAGTGCTTATGCCGCAGGGGACAATCAGCCCCAGCATTTT.

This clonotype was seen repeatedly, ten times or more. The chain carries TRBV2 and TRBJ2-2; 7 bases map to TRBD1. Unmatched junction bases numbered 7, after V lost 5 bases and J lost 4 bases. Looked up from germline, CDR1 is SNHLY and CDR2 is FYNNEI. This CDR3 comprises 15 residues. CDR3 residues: CASSPLGQITGELFF. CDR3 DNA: TGTGCCAGCAGTCCCCTGGGACAGATCACCGGGGAGCTGTTTTTT. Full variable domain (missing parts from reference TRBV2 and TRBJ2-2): EPEVTQTPSHQVTQMGQEVILRCVPISNHLYFYWYRQILGQKVEFLVSFYNNEISEKSEIFDDQFSVERPDGSNFTLKIRSTKLEDSAMYFCASSPLGQITGELFFGEGSRLTVL.

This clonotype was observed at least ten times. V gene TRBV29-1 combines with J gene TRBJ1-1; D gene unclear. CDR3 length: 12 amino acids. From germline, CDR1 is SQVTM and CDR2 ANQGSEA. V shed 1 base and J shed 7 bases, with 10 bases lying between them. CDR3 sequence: CSVEGDRREAFF. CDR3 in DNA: TGCAGCGTTGAAGGGGATAGGCGTGAAGCTTTCTTT.

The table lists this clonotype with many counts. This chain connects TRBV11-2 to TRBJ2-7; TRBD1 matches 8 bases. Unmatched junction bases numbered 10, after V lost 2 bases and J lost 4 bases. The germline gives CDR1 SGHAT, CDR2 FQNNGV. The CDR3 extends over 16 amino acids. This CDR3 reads CASSLLSDRGRYEQYF. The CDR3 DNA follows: TGTGCCAGCAGCTTATTGTCTGACAGGGGAAGATACGAGCAGTACTTC.

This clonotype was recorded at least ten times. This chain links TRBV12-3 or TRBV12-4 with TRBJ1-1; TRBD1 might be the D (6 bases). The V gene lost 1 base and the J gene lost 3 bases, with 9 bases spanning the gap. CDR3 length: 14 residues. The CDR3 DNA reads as TGTGCCAGCAGTTTAGTGGGGGGCCACACTGAAGCTTTCTTT. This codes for CASSLVGGHTEAFF.